Presented here are 25 T cell receptor beta chains from one specimen sequenced in a study of blood T cell repertoires in COVID-19. Produced via immunoSEQ multiplex PCR; TCRdb's table is partial and in-frame only. The sample carries 250,000 or so clones, roughly 80% recorded once. Sequencing was carried out using PBMCs or T cells enriched from blood (not recorded which). The source of these receptors is a man between 50 and 59 years old who had recovered from COVID-19.

The chain has TRBV5-1 and TRBJ2-7; TRBD2 is a possible D gene (5 bases). Germline V lookup: CDR1 SGHRS, CDR2 YFSETQ. The CDR3 length is 13 residues. The germline V and J ends were trimmed by 4 bases and 7 bases, with 15 bases remaining between them. CDR3 loop: CASSPGLDREQYF. The DNA of the CDR3 is TGCGCCAGCAGCCCAGGACTGGATAGAGAGCAGTACTTC.

The chain links TRBV2 to TRBJ2-1; the match to TRBD2 covers 8 bases. Looked up from germline, CDR1 is SNHLY and CDR2 is FYNNEI. The CDR3 runs to 14 residues. Trimming cost V 7 bases and J 7 bases; bases outside gene matches: 9. CDR3 sequence (DNA): TGTGCCAGCAAGGCGGGGGGAATAGGGAATGAGCAGTTCTTC. Protein: CASKAGGIGNEQFF.

This chain links TRBV7-8 with TRBJ2-4; TRBD2 agrees at 9 bases. The CDR3 has 17 residues. After removal of 1 base from V and 0 bases from J, the junction contained 4 bases not matched to a gene. CDR1 is SGHVS and CDR2 is FQNEAQ in the germline V gene. This CDR3 reads CASSLERGASAKNIQYF. CDR3 coding DNA: TGTGCCAGCAGCTTAGAGCGGGGGGCATCAGCCAAAAACATTCAGTACTTC.

The rearrangement joins TRBV3-1 (or the pseudogene TRBV3-2) to TRBJ2-3, with TRBD2 identical over 8 bases. The CDR3 covers 16 residues. V dropped 4 bases and J dropped 4; count of bases not matched to a gene: 10. Germline CDR1 LGHDT, CDR2 YNNKEL (reference sequence). Written as DNA, the CDR3 is TGTGCCAGCAGCCCCTTGAGCGGGAGTCCGTCAGATACGCAGTATTTT. Amino acid sequence: CASSPLSGSPSDTQYF.

The rearrangement uses TRBV5-1 and TRBJ1-1; D call uncertain. Germline V gene data show CDR1 as SGHRS and CDR2 as YFSETQ. V was clipped by 8 bases and J by 3 bases, with 11 bases between them. The CDR3 length is 12 residues. As DNA, the CDR3 is TGCGCCAGTCGAGAAGCGGACACTGAAGCTTTCTTT. Residues: CASREADTEAFF.

In nucleotides, the CDR3 is TGTGCCAGCAGCGCCAGATTTGGACAGCGCCACTCTGGAAACACCATATATTTT. Its protein product is CASSARFGQRHSGNTIYF. The gene calls are TRBV9 and TRBJ1-3; a possible D gene is TRBD1 (6 bases). CDR3 length: 18 amino acids. From germline, CDR1 is SGDLS and CDR2 YYNGEE. V gave up 3 bases and J gave up 0 bases, with 19 bases separating them. Full variable domain (remainder filled in from reference TRBV9 and TRBJ1-3): DSGVTQTPKHLITATGQRVTLRCSPRSGDLSVYWYQQSLDQGLQFLIQYYNGEERAKGNILERFSAQQFPDLHSELNLSSLELGDSALYFCASSARFGQRHSGNTIYFGEGSWLTVV.

The chain couples TRBV9 to TRBJ1-2; 10 positions agree with TRBD1. V was clipped by 4 bases and J by 4 bases; unmatched bases: 10. This CDR3 has 16 residues. Germline loops: CDR1 SGDLS, CDR2 YYNGEE. The CDR3 DNA is TGTGCCAGCAGCCCCGCCGGGACAGGGGTTGCCTATGGCTACACCTTC. This translates into CASSPAGTGVAYGYTF. Complete variable domain (other parts from reference TRBV9 and TRBJ1-2): DSGVTQTPKHLITATGQRVTLRCSPRSGDLSVYWYQQSLDQGLQFLIQYYNGEERAKGNILERFSAQQFPDLHSELNLSSLELGDSALYFCASSPAGTGVAYGYTFGSGTRLTVV.

This clone was seen a few times. The genes are TRBV7-2 and TRBJ1-6, with 7 bases that match TRBD1. CDR1 is SGHTA and CDR2 is FQGNSA in the germline V gene. This CDR3 region has 15 residues. Trimming cost V 5 bases and J 10 bases; bases outside gene matches: 11. The CDR3 nucleotides read TGTGCCAGCAGCCTAAATACAGGGGTCGGCTCACCCCTCCACTTT. Amino acid sequence: CASSLNTGVGSPLHF. The complete variable domain, with remaining parts taken from reference TRBV7-2 and TRBJ1-6, reads GAGVSQSPSNKVTEKGKDVELRCDPISGHTALYWYRQSLGQGLEFLIYFQGNSAPDKSGLPSDRFSAERTGGSVSTLTIQRTQQEDSAVYLCASSLNTGVGSPLHFGNGTRLTVT.

The CDR3 DNA reads as TGTGCCAGCAGTCTTACAGGGGCAGGAGGGGAGACCCAGTACTTC. This translates into CASSLTGAGGETQYF. This sequence joins TRBV28 and TRBJ2-5; perhaps TRBD1 as D (7 bases). Trimming shortened V by 5 bases and J by 5 bases, and 18 bases separated the two germline ends. The CDR3 extends over 15 amino acids. Germline lookup yields CDR1 MDHEN and CDR2 SYDVKM.

The V and J genes are TRBV5-1 and TRBJ2-5; 15 bases fit TRBD2. The CDR3 is made up of 17 amino acids. V was pared by 4 bases and J by 7 bases, with 11 bases of the junction left unmatched. Looked up from germline, CDR1 is SGHRS and CDR2 is YFSETQ. The CDR3 is CASSPPGTSGGLGTQYF. In DNA, the CDR3 is TGCGCCAGCAGCCCGCCGGGGACTAGCGGGGGGTTGGGGACCCAGTACTTC.

The V and J genes are TRBV28 and TRBJ2-2; the D gene is possibly TRBD2 (6 bases). Trimming removed 6 bases from V and 4 bases from J, with 12 bases in between. This CDR3 region has 14 residues. Germline V gene lookup returns CDR1 MDHEN and CDR2 SYDVKM. CDR3 coding DNA: TGTGCCAGCAGCTCCCGGGGGATCACCGGGGAGCTGTTTTTT. It yields the protein CASSSRGITGELFF. Full variable domain (remainder filled in from reference TRBV28 and TRBJ2-2): DVKVTQSSRYLVKRTGEKVFLECVQDMDHENMFWYRQDPGLGLRLIYFSYDVKMKEKGDIPEGYSVSREKKERFSLILESASTNQTSMYLCASSSRGITGELFFGEGSRLTVL.

The chain joins TRBV28 to TRBJ2-1, with 7 bases fitting TRBD2. Germline loops: CDR1 MDHEN, CDR2 SYDVKM. V gave up 2 bases and J gave up 5 bases; unmatched junction bases: 12. This CDR3 is built from 17 residues. The DNA of the CDR3 is TGTGCCAGCAGTTTAATTATAGTGGGAGGGGCGAACAATGAGCAGTTCTTC. Amino acids: CASSLIIVGGANNEQFF.

This clone was counted once. The J gene is TRBJ1-2, the V gene TRBV12-5; a possible D gene is TRBD1 (5 bases). Germline assignment: CDR1 LGHNT and CDR2 FRNRAP. V shed 6 bases and J shed 4 bases, with 18 bases lying between them. The CDR3 extends over 15 amino acids. The CDR3 coding sequence is TGTGCTAGTGGCAACGGAATGACAGTGGGCTATGGCTACACCTTC. This sequence encodes CASGNGMTVGYGYTF.

The J gene is TRBJ2-7, the V gene TRBV20-1; the match to TRBD2 covers 12 bases. The CDR3 is 14 residues long. The ends lost 3 bases at V and 4 bases at J; junction bases unmatched: 4. The V gene's germline CDR1 is DFQATT and CDR2 SNEGSKA (reference sequence). CDR3 amino acids: CSASSTSGSYEQYF. DNA for the CDR3: TGCAGTGCTAGTTCGACTAGCGGGAGTTACGAGCAGTACTTC.

The genes are TRBV7-9 and TRBJ2-2, with 10 positions matching TRBD1. The CDR3 spans 15 residues. Germline V gene sequence: CDR1 SEHNR, CDR2 FQNEAQ (reference sequence). J lost 5 bases, V lost 5 bases, and 5 bases had no gene match. The CDR3 region is CASSTTGGRTGELFF. Written as DNA, the CDR3 is TGTGCCAGCAGCACGACAGGGGGCCGAACCGGGGAGCTGTTTTTT.

The chain has TRBV5-1 and TRBJ2-5; D possibly corresponds to TRBD1 (6 bases). V was clipped by 4 bases and J by 0 bases, with 10 bases between them. The CDR3 is 14 residues long. Germline-derived CDR1 and CDR2 are SGHRS and YFSETQ. The DNA of the CDR3 is TGCGCCAGCAGCAGGCAGGGGTACCAAGAGACCCAGTACTTC. Its translation: CASSRQGYQETQYF.

This chain uses TRBV10-2 with TRBJ2-2; 9 bases match TRBD2. Germline V CDR1 and CDR2: WSHSY, SAAADI. The CDR3 loop spans 15 amino acids. V was clipped by 4 bases and J by 1 base; unmatched bases: 1. The CDR3 DNA sequence: TGCGCCAGCAGTGGAGCGGGGGGGAACACCGGGGAGCTGTTTTTT. Its protein is CASSGAGGNTGELFF.

The chain uses TRBV24-1 and TRBJ2-3; D is uncertain. The CDR3 is 13 residues long. Between the trimmed V and J ends, which lost 5 bases and 3 bases, there was a span of 8 bases. CDR1 and CDR2 from the germline V gene are KGHDR and SFDVKD. The CDR3 here is CATSVQATDTQYF. The CDR3 coding sequence is TGTGCCACCAGTGTTCAAGCGACAGATACGCAGTATTTT.

This clone was detected a few times. The chain joins TRBV20-1 to TRBJ2-7; no clear D. The V and J ends lost 2 bases and 6 bases respectively, with 8 bases between them. This CDR3 contains 11 residues. Germline CDR1 DFQATT, CDR2 SNEGSKA (reference sequence). The CDR3 spells CSARLDFEQYF. CDR3 coding DNA: TGCAGTGCTAGATTAGATTTCGAGCAGTACTTC.

The gene calls are TRBV5-6 and TRBJ1-4, with 9 bases lining up with TRBD1. The CDR3 covers 16 residues. The germline gives CDR1 SGHDT, CDR2 YYEEEE. The V segment lost 4 bases and the J segment 12 bases; nucleotides outside the gene matches: 16. The CDR3, as DNA: TGTGCCAGCAGCCTCCGGGACAGGGCCCTAATGAGGGAACTGTTTTTT. Residues: CASSLRDRALMRELFF.

The chain is built from TRBV18 and TRBJ2-7; tentative D call: TRBD2 (5 bases). Germline assignment: CDR1 KGHSH and CDR2 LQKENI. The CDR3 length is 12 residues. The V and J ends lost 4 bases and 6 bases respectively, with 10 bases between them. This CDR3 is CASSLGVPEQYF. The CDR3 nucleotides are TGTGCCAGCTCACTCGGGGTTCCCGAGCAGTACTTC.

The chain uses TRBV24-1 and TRBJ2-1, with 8 bases lining up with TRBD2. The germline gives CDR1 KGHDR, CDR2 SFDVKD. Trimming cost V 2 bases and J 4 bases; bases outside gene matches: 18. There are 20 residues in the CDR3. The CDR3 DNA reads TGTGCCACCAGTGATTCCTTCCCTGTAGCGGGAAGCAGGGGTTACAATGAGCAGTTCTTC. Translation: CATSDSFPVAGSRGYNEQFF.

This sequence joins TRBV28 and TRBJ2-7, with D possibly being TRBD2 (5 bases). The CDR3 contains 15 residues. Trimming shortened V by 2 bases and J by 0 bases, and 11 bases separated the two germline ends. CDR1 MDHEN and CDR2 SYDVKM come from the germline V gene. CDR3 sequence: CASSLGAGNSYEQYF. CDR3 bases: TGTGCCAGCAGTTTAGGCGCCGGGAACTCCTACGAGCAGTACTTC.

The table lists this clone with a count of one. The rearrangement uses TRBV15 and TRBJ1-2; no clear D. Germline V CDR1 and CDR2: LNHNV, YYDKDF (reference sequence). Trimming took 0 bases from V and 5 from J, leaving 13 bases between them. This CDR3 comprises 15 residues. CDR3 bases: TGTGCCACCAGCAGAGATTCGGAGAGACCGTATGGCTACACCTTC. Encoded protein: CATSRDSERPYGYTF.

The chain combines TRBV7-2 with TRBJ1-3; D is possibly TRBD1 (6 bases). The V gene lost 0 bases and the J gene lost 1 base, with 10 bases spanning the gap. Per germline, CDR1 SGHTA and CDR2 FQGNSA. This CDR3 has 16 residues. The CDR3 nucleotides are TGTGCCAGCAGCTTAGCGTTAGGACAGTCTGGAAACACCATATATTTT. Translated: CASSLALGQSGNTIYF.